The 22 T cell receptor beta chains in this list originate from one sample, sequenced in a study of T cells after yellow fever vaccination. MiXCR was run by TCRdb on the 5' RACE reads, yielding one entry per CDR3 protein. Counted here are roughly 330,000 distinct CDR3 sequences, about 6.6% occurring once; the ten biggest clones make up roughly a sixth. This material consisted of PBMCs, taken about 41 days after the first yellow fever vaccination. These receptors were taken from a man between 18 and 29 years old who received the YFV17D yellow fever vaccine.

This clonotype was seen more than once but under ten times. This rearrangement joins TRBV6-2 or TRBV6-3 to TRBJ1-5, with 8 bases fitting TRBD1. Germline CDR1 MNHEY, CDR2 SVGEGT. After removal of 2 bases from V and 4 bases from J, the junction contained 10 bases not matched to a gene. The CDR3 loop spans 17 amino acids. The DNA for the CDR3 is TGTGCCAGCAGTTACATGGAGACAGGGGTTGTGAATCAGCCCCAGCATTTT. Protein sequence: CASSYMETGVVNQPQHF.

This clonotype was detected ten times or more. The chain combines TRBV7-2 with TRBJ2-2; D may correspond to TRBD1 or TRBD2 (6 bases each). The CDR3 runs to 15 residues. Between the trimmed V and J ends, which lost 5 bases and 5 bases, there was a span of 15 bases. Germline CDR1 is SGHTA and CDR2 is FQGNSA. Here the CDR3 DNA reads TGTGCCAGCAGCACCAGGGGCGGAGGGACCGGGGAGCTGTTTTTT. Translating gives CASSTRGGGTGELFF.

V and J are TRBV6-4 and TRBJ2-2; TRBD2 matches 8 bases. The CDR3 contains 16 residues. V was pared by 0 bases and J by 5 bases, with 5 bases of the junction left unmatched. Germline V gene sequence: CDR1 MRHNA, CDR2 SNTAGT. DNA of the CDR3: TGTGCCAGCAGTGACTCAACAAGCGGGGGAACCGGGGAGCTGTTTTTT. This gives the protein CASSDSTSGGTGELFF.

The sample holds many counts of this clonotype. The DNA of the CDR3 is TGTGCCAGCAGCTTCCTCGGGGGGCCAGCAGACTCGTCTCGGTTCTTC. Translation gives CASSFLGGPADSSRFF. This chain joins TRBV7-2 and TRBJ2-1; perhaps TRBD2 as D (7 bases). Germline V lookup: CDR1 SGHTA, CDR2 FQGNSA. This CDR3 comprises 16 residues. Trimming pared 3 bases from V and 15 bases from J, leaving 27 bases between. Full variable domain (remainder filled in from reference TRBV7-2 and TRBJ2-1): GAGVSQSPSNKVTEKGKDVELRCDPISGHTALYWYRQSLGQGLEFLIYFQGNSAPDKSGLPSDRFSAERTGGSVSTLTIQRTQQEDSAVYLCASSFLGGPADSSRFFGPGTRLTVL.

This clonotype was found a few times. The chain links TRBV5-5 to TRBJ2-2; perhaps TRBD2 as D (6 bases). The germline V gene encodes CDR1 SGHKS and CDR2 YYEKEE (reference sequence). V was shortened by 2 bases and J by 3 bases, with 11 bases between the two germline ends. This CDR3 spans 15 amino acids. The DNA for the CDR3 is TGTGCCAGCAGCTTCCGGGACTCCTACACCGGGGAGCTGTTTTTT. This codes for CASSFRDSYTGELFF.

This clonotype occurred many times. This chain connects TRBV10-3 to TRBJ2-7; 10 bases are shared with TRBD2. The ends lost 10 bases at V and 3 bases at J; junction bases unmatched: 9. The CDR3 runs 14 residues. Germline CDR1 is ENHRY and CDR2 is SYGVKD. The chain's CDR3 is CATRTGTSDYEQYF. DNA for the CDR3: TGTGCCACCCGGACCGGGACTAGCGACTACGAGCAGTACTTC.

This clonotype occurred many times. This chain links TRBV4-2 with TRBJ2-5; 7 positions match TRBD2. Germline CDR1 is LGHNA and CDR2 is YNFKEQ. The CDR3 has 17 amino acids. Trimming took 1 base from V and 4 from J; bases not matched to a gene: 12. CDR3 nucleotides: TGTGCCAGCAGCCAAGCCGGACTCGGCGGGGGAGGAGAGACCCAGTACTTC. Protein: CASSQAGLGGGGETQYF.

The CDR3 DNA reads TGTGCCAGCAGCTTATGGGAGTATGGCTACACCTTC. This encodes CASSLWEYGYTF. This chain links TRBV11-2 with TRBJ1-2; D is unresolved. CDR1 SGHAT and CDR2 FQNNGV come from the germline V gene. The CDR3 runs to 12 residues. V was trimmed by 2 bases and J by 5 bases, leaving 6 bases between them.

The chain uses TRBV29-1 and TRBJ2-5, with TRBD1 identical over 7 bases. Germline V gives CDR1 SQVTM, CDR2 ANQGSEA. The CDR3 is made up of 12 amino acids. V dropped 6 bases and J dropped 3; count of bases not matched to a gene: 4. Here the CDR3 reads CSVGQQKETQYF. The CDR3 region has the DNA TGCAGCGTGGGACAGCAGAAAGAGACCCAGTACTTC.

The chain combines TRBV30 with TRBJ1-1, with D tentatively TRBD1 (5 bases). The germline gives CDR1 GTSNPN, CDR2 SVGIG (reference sequence). This CDR3 region has 11 residues. Trimming took 4 bases from V and 11 from J, leaving 14 bases between them. The CDR3 reads CAWTRGVGAFF. The CDR3 DNA is TGTGCCTGGACCCGGGGGGTGGGGGCTTTCTTT.

This clonotype was counted a few times. The V call is TRBV11-2, the J call TRBJ2-3; TRBD2 matches 7 bases. Losses at the gene ends were 4 bases for V and 0 bases for J; bases not matched to a gene: 10. Germline CDR1 reads SGHAT; CDR2 reads FQNNGV. This CDR3 region has 17 residues. CDR3 sequence (DNA): TGTGCCAGCAGCTCCGTGTATGGGGGGGGTAGCACAGATACGCAGTATTTT. Protein sequence: CASSSVYGGGSTDTQYF.

Ten or more counts support this clonotype. J is TRBJ2-5 and V is TRBV5-1; 9 nucleotides agree with TRBD2. CDR1 and CDR2 from the germline V gene are SGHRS and YFSETQ. This CDR3 spans 15 amino acids. The ends lost 0 bases at V and 5 bases at J; junction bases unmatched: 5. CDR3 protein: CASSLEGLAVETQYF. The DNA for the CDR3 is TGCGCCAGCAGCTTGGAGGGACTAGCCGTGGAGACCCAGTACTTC. Full variable domain (outside the CDR3, taken from reference TRBV5-1 and TRBJ2-5): KAGVTQTPRYLIKTRGQQVTLSCSPISGHRSVSWYQQTPGQGLQFLFEYFSETQRNKGNFPGRFSGRQFSNSRSEMNVSTLELGDSALYLCASSLEGLAVETQYFGPGTRLLVL.

This clonotype has only a few counts. This sequence joins TRBV4-1 and TRBJ2-6; D is perhaps TRBD2 (6 bases). CDR1 MGHRA and CDR2 YSYEKL come from the germline V gene. Trimming removed 0 bases from V and 1 base from J, with 13 bases in between. This CDR3 contains 18 residues. Here the CDR3 reads CASSQEWGVISGANVLTF. The CDR3 region has the DNA TGCGCCAGCAGCCAAGAATGGGGGGTTATTTCTGGGGCCAACGTCCTGACTTTC.

V gene TRBV6-5 combines with J gene TRBJ1-1; no clear D. V dropped 3 bases and J dropped 6 bases, with 17 bases sitting between them. CDR3 size: 15 residues. In germline, CDR1 is MNHEY, CDR2 SVGAGI. The CDR3 protein is CASSYLSGSIAEAFF. The CDR3 DNA reads as TGTGCCAGCAGTTATTTGTCAGGTAGTATCGCTGAAGCTTTCTTT.

This clonotype was found a few times. The chain is built from TRBV5-1 and TRBJ2-1, with a weak D call TRBD2 (6 bases). With 0 bases removed from V and 4 bases from J, the gap between germline ends came to 11 bases. Germline V CDR1 and CDR2: SGHRS, YFSETQ. This CDR3 is 15 amino acids long. In nucleotides, the CDR3 is TGCGCCAGCAGCTTGGCGGGGGTCGATTACAATGAGCAGTTCTTC. Translated, it gives CASSLAGVDYNEQFF.

The chain has TRBV12-3 or TRBV12-4 and TRBJ2-4; 8 bases fit TRBD2. V gave up 5 bases and J gave up 0 bases; unmatched junction bases: 6. The CDR3 is 16 amino acids. CDR3 residues: CASSPLSGVAKNIQYF. The CDR3 DNA follows: TGTGCCAGCAGTCCCCTTAGCGGGGTAGCCAAAAACATTCAGTACTTC.

V and J are TRBV6-5 and TRBJ2-5; possibly TRBD1 or TRBD2 for D (5 bases each). The V gene's germline CDR1 is MNHEY and CDR2 SVGAGI. The CDR3 is made up of 16 amino acids. Deletions cut 4 bases from V and 5 bases from J, with 20 bases between. The CDR3 DNA sequence: TGTGCCAGCAGTTCCCTTGCCGCTTGGGGGATCGAGACCCAGTACTTC. Its protein product is CASSSLAAWGIETQYF.

The sample holds many counts of this clonotype. This sequence joins TRBV4-3 and TRBJ2-7; D remains ambiguous. V was pared by 0 bases and J by 0 bases, with 6 bases between. Germline loops: CDR1 LGHNA, CDR2 YSLEER. CDR3 size: 14 residues. CDR3 loop: CASSQDRSSYEQYF. The CDR3 DNA reads TGCGCCAGCAGCCAAGACAGGAGCTCCTACGAGCAGTACTTC.

This clonotype was seen a few times. V usage is TRBV28 and J usage is TRBJ1-2; 7 positions agree with TRBD1. Germline V gene data show CDR1 as MDHEN and CDR2 as SYDVKM. After removal of 4 bases from V and 2 bases from J, the junction contained 16 bases not matched to a gene. The CDR3 is 18 amino acids. The CDR3 here is CASSSMGTVGTRNYGYTF. The CDR3 DNA is TGTGCCAGCAGTTCAATGGGGACAGTGGGGACCCGAAACTATGGCTACACCTTC.

This clonotype was detected many times. The rearrangement uses TRBV6-5 and TRBJ2-7, with TRBD2 as a possible D gene (5 bases). This CDR3 spans 15 amino acids. The germline V and J ends were trimmed by 2 bases and 4 bases, with 15 bases remaining between them. The germline V gene has CDR1 MNHEY and CDR2 SVGAGI. DNA of the CDR3: TGTGCCAGCAGTTACGGCGCTAGCAGTCAATACGAGCAGTACTTC. It translates to CASSYGASSQYEQYF.

Only a few counts were recorded for this clonotype. This sequence joins TRBV28 and TRBJ2-5; no clear D. This CDR3 contains 14 residues. Germline assignment: CDR1 MDHEN and CDR2 SYDVKM. The V end lost 9 bases, the J end lost 10 bases, and 24 bases lay between the germline ends. Written as DNA, the CDR3 is TGTGCCAGTTCGGTTGTGGGGTTAGCCCCAATCCAGTACTTC. This sequence encodes CASSVVGLAPIQYF.

This chain connects TRBV6-5 to TRBJ1-2; no clear D gene. The CDR3 covers 14 residues. Germline CDR1 MNHEY, CDR2 SVGAGI. Between the trimmed V and J ends, which lost 4 bases and 6 bases, there was a span of 15 bases. As DNA, the CDR3 is TGTGCCAGCAGTTCTCGCCTTGACGGGGATGGCTACACCTTC. Residues: CASSSRLDGDGYTF.